Presented here are 17 T cell receptor beta chains from one specimen sequenced in a study of T cells in Graves' hyperthyroidism and ophthalmopathy. Amplification yielded TCR beta CDR3 regions, with RNA transcripts as the source. TCR CDR3 regions were first amplified by RT-PCR with HTBI primers. In TCRdb, the multiplex PCR reads were re-called with MiXCR into one record per CDR3 protein. The sample consists of roughly 99,000 distinct CDR3 sequences, around a sixth of them appearing once. Sequences were obtained from blood. These receptors all come from a woman aged 45-65 years with Graves' hyperthyroidism.

This clonotype was recorded many times. The chain has TRBV28 and TRBJ2-1; TRBD2 might be the D (5 bases). CDR1 is MDHEN and CDR2 is SYDVKM in the germline V gene. The CDR3 is 15 residues long. The V gene lost 3 bases and the J gene lost 7 bases, with 16 bases spanning the gap. The CDR3 region has the DNA TGTGCCAGCAGTTTGGGGTCGCGGGTGTTGAATGAGCAGTTCTTC. It encodes CASSLGSRVLNEQFF.

This clonotype was observed many times. CDR3 bases: TGCGCCAGCAGCCTCGAGAGCGCGAACACCGGGGAGCTGTTTTTT. Amino acid sequence: CASSLESANTGELFF. The chain is built from TRBV5-1 and TRBJ2-2; no clear D gene. Germline CDR1 is SGHRS and CDR2 is YFSETQ. The CDR3 totals 15 residues. V lost 4 bases and J 0 bases, leaving 10 bases between the germline ends. Full variable domain (missing parts from reference TRBV5-1 and TRBJ2-2): KAGVTQTPRYLIKTRGQQVTLSCSPISGHRSVSWYQQTPGQGLQFLFEYFSETQRNKGNFPGRFSGRQFSNSRSEMNVSTLELGDSALYLCASSLESANTGELFFGEGSRLTVL.

The table lists this clonotype with many counts. The CDR3 region is CASSPGLQSTEAFF. The CDR3 nucleotides are TGTGCCAGCAGTCCGGGACTCCAGTCCACTGAAGCTTTCTTT. V usage is TRBV6-1 and J usage is TRBJ1-1; D perhaps matches TRBD1 (5 bases). In germline, CDR1 is MNHNS, CDR2 SASEGT. The V end was cut by 5 bases, the J end by 4 bases, with 14 bases between. CDR3 length: 14 residues.

This chain uses TRBV20-1 with TRBJ2-5, with TRBD1 identical over 7 bases. The CDR3 contains 15 residues. V shed 1 base, J shed 4 bases, and the junction held 9 bases outside the gene matches. CDR1 is DFQATT, CDR2 SNEGSKA, per germline (reference sequence). The CDR3 region is CSARALGGPGETQYF. In DNA, the CDR3 is TGCAGTGCTAGAGCTCTAGGGGGCCCAGGAGAGACCCAGTACTTC.

This clonotype was seen at least ten times. The V gene is TRBV5-1, the J gene TRBJ2-7; TRBD1 aligns across 11 bases. The V segment lost 5 bases and the J segment 3 bases; nucleotides outside the gene matches: 7. CDR1 is SGHRS, CDR2 YFSETQ, per germline. The CDR3 is made up of 15 amino acids. The CDR3 DNA follows: TGCGCCAGCAGATTACCGGGACAGGGGGGCTACGAGCAGTACGTC. Its translation: CASRLPGQGGYEQYV.

This clonotype was picked up many times. The V gene is TRBV10-3, the J gene TRBJ2-3, with 12 bases matching TRBD2. In germline, CDR1 is ENHRY, CDR2 SYGVKD. With V trimmed by 6 bases and J by 4 bases, 5 bases remained unmatched. The CDR3 runs to 15 residues. DNA of the CDR3: TGTGCCATCAGAATGACTAGCGGGAGCGCAGATACGCAGTATTTT. This encodes CAIRMTSGSADTQYF.

This clonotype was recorded at least ten times. The chain combines TRBV5-1 with TRBJ2-1; 14 bases map to TRBD2. This CDR3 comprises 15 residues. The V and J ends lost 4 bases and 10 bases, in that order; junction bases with no gene match: 7. From germline, CDR1 is SGHRS and CDR2 YFSETQ. The CDR3 DNA sequence: TGCGCCAGCAGCGCCGGACTAGCGGGAGGATGGGAGCAGTTCTTC. It codes for CASSAGLAGGWEQFF.

This clonotype came up many times. This chain uses TRBV20-1 with TRBJ2-1; no reliable D call. Per germline, CDR1 DFQATT and CDR2 SNEGSKA (reference sequence). This CDR3 has 14 amino acids. Trimming shortened V by 2 bases and J by 0 bases, and 8 bases separated the two germline ends. CDR3 sequence: CSARRSLSYNEQFF. CDR3 in DNA: TGCAGTGCTAGAAGGAGCCTCTCCTACAATGAGCAGTTCTTC.

This clonotype has at least ten counts. The chain carries TRBV10-3 and TRBJ2-1; D may be TRBD2 (5 bases). This CDR3 region has 15 residues. From germline, CDR1 is ENHRY and CDR2 SYGVKD. V lost 3 bases, J lost 7 bases, and 16 bases lay in between. DNA for the CDR3: TGTGCCATCAGTGAAGGTCCAGTCGAGCGGAATGAGCAGTTCTTC. This sequence encodes CAISEGPVERNEQFF.

This clonotype appeared many times. The V gene is TRBV30, the J gene TRBJ2-7; D is uncertain. The V gene's germline CDR1 is GTSNPN and CDR2 SVGIG (reference sequence). Trimming left V 2 bases short and J 2 bases short, with 10 bases between. There are 13 residues in the CDR3. CDR3 in amino acids: CAWSKGSAYEQYV. CDR3 nucleotides: TGTGCCTGGAGTAAAGGGTCAGCCTACGAGCAGTACGTC.

This clonotype showed up many times. This chain connects TRBV19 to TRBJ1-4, with D unresolved. Trimming removed 9 bases at V and 0 bases at J, with 8 bases between. There are 13 residues in the CDR3. Germline CDR1 and CDR2: LNHDA and SQIVND (reference sequence). The CDR3 region has the DNA TGTGCCAGCCGACTTGCAACTAATGAAAAACTGTTTTTT. Translated: CASRLATNEKLFF. The whole variable domain, remainder taken from reference TRBV19 and TRBJ1-4, is DGGITQSPKYLFRKEGQNVTLSCEQNLNHDAMYWYRQDPGQGLRLIYYSQIVNDFQKGDIAEGYSVSREKKESFPLTVTSAQKNPTAFYLCASRLATNEKLFFGSGTQLSVL.

The rearrangement links TRBV20-1 to TRBJ1-4, with D possibly being TRBD1 (6 bases). The CDR3 is made up of 14 amino acids. Per germline, CDR1 DFQATT and CDR2 SNEGSKA (reference sequence). V lost 0 bases to trimming and J lost 8 bases, with 13 bases between them. The CDR3 DNA follows: TGCAGTGCTAGAGATGTGCAGGGGTTGGAAAAACTGTTTTTT. Amino acids: CSARDVQGLEKLFF.

The chain has TRBV6-4 and TRBJ2-2; D tentatively reads TRBD1 or TRBD2 (5 bases each). V was pared by 8 bases and J by 6 bases, with 19 bases between. Per the germline V gene, CDR1 is MRHNA and CDR2 is SNTAGT. There are 15 residues in the CDR3. The CDR3 coding sequence is TGTGCCAGCTCCGATGGGGGAGTTAGTGCCGGGGAGCTGTTTTTT. Its translation is CASSDGGVSAGELFF.

The gene calls are TRBV2 and TRBJ2-5; D may be TRBD1 (5 bases). Germline loops: CDR1 SNHLY, CDR2 FYNNEI. V was cut by 8 bases and J by 4 bases, with 17 bases left in between. The CDR3 length is 14 residues. The CDR3 here is CASCGQGGIETQYF. The CDR3 DNA reads TGTGCCAGCTGTGGGCAGGGCGGTATAGAGACCCAGTACTTC.

This clonotype was recorded at least ten times. The V gene is TRBV5-4, the J gene TRBJ2-3, with 8 bases matching TRBD1. The V gene end was trimmed by 4 bases and the J gene end by 0 bases; junction bases not matched to a gene: 4. Germline lookup yields CDR1 SGHNT and CDR2 YYREEE (reference sequence). CDR3 length: 15 amino acids. CDR3 residues: CASSQRTGSTDTQYF. DNA for the CDR3: TGTGCCAGCAGCCAGAGGACAGGGAGCACAGATACGCAGTATTTT.

This clonotype turned up a few times. The chain has TRBV5-1 and TRBJ2-1; D is unclear. Germline V CDR1 and CDR2: SGHRS, YFSETQ. CDR3 length: 14 amino acids. Trimming pared 0 bases from V and 10 bases from J, leaving 14 bases between. The CDR3 protein is CASSLGFQKPEQFF. CDR3 coding DNA: TGCGCCAGCAGCTTGGGGTTTCAAAAGCCCGAGCAGTTCTTC.

The table lists this clonotype with many counts. This chain links TRBV28 with TRBJ2-7; D unresolved. Trimming stripped 2 bases from V and 0 bases from J, with 8 bases between. CDR1 and CDR2 (germline): MDHEN, SYDVKM. The CDR3 spans 14 residues. The DNA of the CDR3 is TGTGCCAGCAGTTTAAGTGCGAGCTCCTACGAGCAGTACGTC. Amino acid sequence: CASSLSASSYEQYV.